The next 20 T cell receptor beta chains were all read from a single sample in a study of T cells after yellow fever vaccination. In TCRdb, the 5' RACE reads were re-called with MiXCR into one record per CDR3 protein. The table has around 230,000 distinct CDR3 sequences, roughly 6.3% seen once. The material was CD4+ T cells sorted from PBMCs, obtained on the day of the yellow fever booster vaccination. The receptors derive from a man younger than 45 who received the YFV17D yellow fever vaccine.

This clonotype was counted between two and nine times. This chain links TRBV30 with TRBJ1-1; D perhaps matches TRBD1 (5 bases). Germline V lookup: CDR1 GTSNPN, CDR2 SVGIG (reference sequence). The V end was cut by 3 bases, the J end by 2 bases, with 16 bases between. This CDR3 is built from 15 residues. The DNA of the CDR3 is TGTGCCTGGAGGGGGGACCACGGGACTAACACTGAAGCTTTCTTT. This encodes CAWRGDHGTNTEAFF. Looking up the rest from reference TRBV30 and TRBJ1-1 gives the full variable domain: SQTIHQWPATLVQPVGSPLSLECTVEGTSNPNLYWYRQAAGRGLQLLFYSVGIGQISSEVPQNLSASRPQDRQFILSSKKLLLSDSGFYLCAWRGDHGTNTEAFFGQGTRLTVV.

This clonotype was counted many times. The rearrangement joins TRBV12-3 or TRBV12-4 to TRBJ2-2; unclear D gene. The germline V and J ends were trimmed by 0 bases and 4 bases, with 6 bases remaining between them. The CDR3 covers 14 residues. The CDR3 is CASSLARSTGELFF. The CDR3 region has the DNA TGTGCCAGCAGTTTAGCGCGGTCCACCGGGGAGCTGTTTTTT.

In this sample, this clonotype turned up many times. The V and J genes are TRBV3-1 and TRBJ2-5; TRBD1 might be the D (5 bases). The germline V gene encodes CDR1 LGHDT and CDR2 YNNKEL (reference sequence). CDR3 length: 15 amino acids. V lost 4 bases, J lost 0 bases, and 12 bases lay in between. CDR3 loop: CASSLPDKHQETQYF. The DNA for the CDR3 is TGTGCCAGCAGCCTTCCGGACAAACACCAAGAGACCCAGTACTTC.

In this sample, this clonotype turned up many times. This rearrangement joins TRBV21-1 to TRBJ2-6; the table's D call TRBD1 went unverified against the DNA. TRBV21-1 constitutes a pseudogene. CDR3 length equals 17 residues. The CDR3 spells CASSKADSPSGANVLTF. DNA of the CDR3: TGTGCCAGCAGCAAAGCGGACAGCCCCTCTGGGGCCAACGTCCTGACTTTC.

There are a few counts of this clonotype. V usage is TRBV18 and J usage is TRBJ2-7; the D call may be TRBD1 or TRBD2 (5 bases each). V gave up 2 bases and J gave up 6 bases, with 20 bases separating them. This CDR3 has 16 residues. Germline V gene data show CDR1 as KGHSH and CDR2 as LQKENI. Written as DNA, the CDR3 is TGTGCCAGCTCACCAGGGACCGGGTCATATGGTGGCGAGCAGTACTTC. This encodes CASSPGTGSYGGEQYF.

This clonotype was seen a few times. The chain employs TRBV7-8 and TRBJ2-1; 9 nucleotides match TRBD1. J lost 4 bases, V lost 4 bases, and 5 bases had no gene match. There are 15 residues in the CDR3. Germline CDR1 is SGHVS and CDR2 is FQNEAQ. The CDR3 spells CASSYNRGLYNEQFF. As DNA, the CDR3 is TGTGCCAGCAGCTATAACAGGGGGCTTTACAATGAGCAGTTCTTC.

This chain uses TRBV5-1 with TRBJ2-5; TRBD2 is a possible D gene (6 bases). The CDR3 has 13 residues. V was cut by 4 bases and J by 5 bases, with 12 bases left in between. The germline gives CDR1 SGHRS, CDR2 YFSETQ. CDR3 sequence: CASSGGLRETQYF. The CDR3 nucleotides read TGCGCCAGCAGCGGGGGACTGCGGGAGACCCAGTACTTC.

This clonotype has just a few counts. In nucleotides, the CDR3 is TGTGCCAGCAGCTCCTACCCCGGGACAAACTACGAGCAGTACTTC. This codes for CASSSYPGTNYEQYF. The chain employs TRBV7-6 and TRBJ2-7; D may be TRBD1 (6 bases). Germline V CDR1 and CDR2: SGHVS, FNYEAQ. Trimming stripped 4 bases from V and 3 bases from J, with 16 bases between. CDR3 length equals 15 residues. The complete variable domain, with remaining parts taken from reference TRBV7-6 and TRBJ2-7, reads GAGVSQSPRYKVTKRGQDVALRCDPISGHVSLYWYRQALGQGPEFLTYFNYEAQQDKSGLPNDRFSAERPEGSISTLTIQRTEQRDSAMYRCASSSYPGTNYEQYFGPGTRLTVT.

This clonotype was seen a few times. This sequence joins TRBV12-3 or TRBV12-4 and TRBJ2-1, with 7 bases aligning to TRBD2. The V gene end was trimmed by 5 bases and the J gene end by 0 bases; junction bases not matched to a gene: 7. This CDR3 comprises 16 residues. The CDR3 DNA reads as TGTGCCAGCAGTGGGGGGGGACTATACTCCTACAATGAGCAGTTCTTC. It translates to CASSGGGLYSYNEQFF.

This clonotype was detected many times. V gene TRBV25-1 combines with J gene TRBJ1-3; D is unresolved. The CDR3 totals 12 residues. Trimming left V 6 bases short and J 5 bases short, with 8 bases between. Germline values: CDR1 MGHDK, CDR2 SYGVNS. CDR3 in DNA: TGTGCCAGCAGAACCCAGCGAAACACCATATATTTT. Translated, it gives CASRTQRNTIYF.

This clonotype showed up just once. A much larger clonotype is one base distant, so this may be a read error. The chain is built from TRBV7-3 and TRBJ2-5; D is possibly TRBD1 or TRBD2 (5 bases each). Looked up from germline, CDR1 is SGHTA and CDR2 is FQGTGA. The CDR3 totals 15 residues. The CDR3 loop is CSSSLRGTSGETQYF. The CDR3 nucleotides are TGTTCCAGCAGCTTACGTGGGACCTCGGGAGAGACCCAGTACTTC.

J is TRBJ2-6 and V is TRBV18; D not certain. CDR1 is KGHSH, CDR2 LQKENI, per germline. This CDR3 is built from 16 residues. V shed 1 base and J shed 0 bases, with 7 bases lying between them. The CDR3 spells CASSPLQSSGANVLTF. CDR3 nucleotides: TGTGCCAGCTCACCACTTCAGAGCTCTGGGGCCAACGTCCTGACTTTC. Supplemented by reference TRBV18 and TRBJ2-6, the full variable domain reads NAGVMQNPRHLVRRRGQEARLRCSPMKGHSHVYWYRQLPEEGLKFMVYLQKENIIDESGMPKERFSAEFPKEGPSILRIQQVVRGDSAAYFCASSPLQSSGANVLTFGAGSRLTVL.

For this clonotype: At one end, the junction sequence differs from germline, possibly due to a read error. The chain couples TRBV20-1 to TRBJ2-7, with 7 bases that match TRBD1. This CDR3 has 13 amino acids. Germline CDR1 DFQATT, CDR2 SNEGSKA (reference sequence). CDR3 coding DNA: TGCAGCGCTACACAGGGGAATTCACGCGAGCAGTACTTC. This translates into CSATQGNSREQYF.

This clonotype was found many times. The chain links TRBV29-1 to TRBJ2-6; D uncertain. Per germline, CDR1 SQVTM and CDR2 ANQGSEA. V was shortened by 3 bases and J by 1 base, with 1 base between the two germline ends. There are 12 residues in the CDR3. In DNA, the CDR3 is TGCAGCGTTGATTCTGGGGCCAACGTCCTGACTTTC. Translation: CSVDSGANVLTF.

Only a few counts were recorded for this clonotype. The J gene is TRBJ2-5, the V gene TRBV3-1; 7 bases fit TRBD1. Trimming cost V 1 base and J 7 bases; bases outside gene matches: 12. Germline CDR1 LGHDT, CDR2 YNNKEL (reference sequence). The CDR3 is made up of 16 amino acids. In DNA, the CDR3 is TGTGCCAGCAGCCAAGCAGGGGGAAGAATAGGGGGGACCCAGTACTTC. Encoded protein: CASSQAGGRIGGTQYF.

Only a few counts were recorded for this clonotype. Here the CDR3 DNA reads TGTGCCAGCAGCTTAATACGCACAAGCGAGCAGTACTTC. It specifies CASSLIRTSEQYF. This chain joins TRBV7-3 and TRBJ2-7; D unresolved. V lost 1 base to trimming and J lost 6 bases, with 10 bases between them. From germline, CDR1 is SGHTA and CDR2 FQGTGA. The CDR3 covers 13 residues.

The table lists this clonotype with many counts. V is TRBV5-1 and J is TRBJ2-3; the match to TRBD1 covers 11 bases. The ends lost 4 bases at V and 5 bases at J; junction bases unmatched: 3. Germline-derived CDR1 and CDR2 are SGHRS and YFSETQ. The CDR3 extends over 14 amino acids. The CDR3 DNA is TGCGCCAGCAGCGCGGGACAGGGGGGAGATACGCAGTATTTT. Translation: CASSAGQGGDTQYF.

In regard to this clonotype: With a much larger clone just one base away, this may be a read error. This chain uses TRBV30 with TRBJ1-5; no reliable D call. This CDR3 has 14 amino acids. Germline lookup yields CDR1 GTSNPN and CDR2 SVGIG (reference sequence). The CDR3: CAWSSRISNQPPHF. CDR3 nucleotide sequence: TGTGCCTGGAGTTCTCGGATTAGCAATCAGCCCCCGCATTTT. Together with reference TRBV30 and TRBJ1-5, the CDR3 gives the full variable domain: SQTIHQWPATLVQPVGSPLSLECTVEGTSNPNLYWYRQAAGRGLQLLFYSVGIGQISSEVPQNLSASRPQDRQFILSSKKLLLSDSGFYLCAWSSRISNQPPHFGDGTRLSIL.

This clonotype appeared once. This clone may be a read error of a much larger clone one base away. The genes are TRBV9 and TRBJ2-5; 8 bases are a match to TRBD2. Germline CDR1 SGDLS, CDR2 YYNGEE. The CDR3 spans 16 residues. The CDR3 reads CASTVDGGSGGETQYF. Here the CDR3 DNA reads TGTGCCAGCACCGTAGATGGCGGGAGCGGGGGAGAGACCCAGTACTTC.

This clonotype was seen many times. The chain recombines TRBV5-1 with TRBJ1-6; D uncertain. CDR3 length equals 17 residues. V was cut by 4 bases and J by 7 bases, with 21 bases left in between. The germline V gene has CDR1 SGHRS and CDR2 YFSETQ. The CDR3 region is CASSLPEPVSQNSPLHF. For the CDR3, the DNA is TGCGCCAGCAGCCTCCCGGAGCCAGTCTCCCAGAATTCACCCCTCCACTTT.